This T cell receptor beta chain came from a study of response to subunit inactivated influenza vaccine. Study results and caveats: The authors suggested that few new T cells are recruited per seasonal influenza vaccination.

A note on this clonotype: Its antigen is not identified.

TCRdb passed the RT-PCR reads through MiXCR, listing each CDR3 protein once. The sample lists 800,000 or so distinct CDR3 sequences, around 21% occurring once. Germline lookup yields CDR1 LNHNV and CDR2 YYDKDF (reference sequence). V shed 3 bases and J shed 5 bases, with 15 bases lying between them. The CDR3 runs 15 residues. The sample in question was PBMCs from blood, obtained 5 to 6 days after vaccination. V is TRBV15 and J is TRBJ2-3; no clear D. The TCR was taken from a man in his forties or fifties who received an inactivated influenza vaccine. The CDR3 sequence is CATSSGRVLGDTQYF. CDR3 DNA: TGTGCCACCAGCAGTGGTCGAGTTTTAGGAGATACGCAGTATTTT.